A single sample is the source of the 27 T cell receptor beta chains below, sequenced in a study of blood T cell repertoires in COVID-19. The protocol was immunoSEQ multiplex PCR, while the TCRdb copy is restricted to in-frame clones and leaves out a portion. The sample consists of roughly 410,000 clones, approximately 89% of them appearing once. The sequencing sample was made of peripheral blood. The receptors here all came from a woman between 35 and 50 years old with COVID-19, enrolled during active disease.

The J gene is TRBJ2-2, the V gene TRBV21-1; the table calls TRBD1, which could not be checked here. TRBV21-1 is termed a pseudogene. The CDR3 totals 16 residues. CDR3 sequence: CASSKSPQGWTGELFF. CDR3 DNA: TGTGCCAGCAGCAAATCACCCCAGGGGTGGACCGGGGAGCTGTTTTTT.

The rearrangement uses TRBV6-1 and TRBJ2-2; D is possibly TRBD1 (6 bases). This CDR3 is 15 amino acids long. Trimming stripped 1 base from V and 4 bases from J, with 10 bases between. Germline V gives CDR1 MNHNS, CDR2 SASEGT. The CDR3 sequence is CASSEDRVPTGELFF. The CDR3, as DNA: TGTGCCAGCAGTGAAGACAGGGTCCCCACCGGGGAGCTGTTTTTT.

The chain carries TRBV10-3 and TRBJ1-2, with D perhaps TRBD1 (6 bases). Germline CDR1 reads ENHRY; CDR2 reads SYGVKD. CDR3 size: 14 residues. With 3 bases removed from V and 2 bases from J, the gap between germline ends came to 10 bases. Here the CDR3 DNA reads TGTGCCATCAGTGAATTCCAGGGGAACTATGGCTACACCTTC. It specifies CAISEFQGNYGYTF.

The chain employs TRBV6-5 and TRBJ2-5; 7 bases match TRBD1. The CDR3 is 13 amino acids. After removal of 6 bases from V and 5 bases from J, the junction contained 6 bases not matched to a gene. Germline lookup yields CDR1 MNHEY and CDR2 SVGAGI. The CDR3 protein is CASSVGGVETQYF. Here the CDR3 DNA reads TGTGCCAGCAGCGTAGGGGGCGTGGAGACCCAGTACTTC.

The chain combines TRBV7-2 with TRBJ1-6; 10 bases are a match to TRBD1. CDR1 and CDR2 from the germline V gene are SGHTA and FQGNSA. The CDR3 loop spans 14 amino acids. The J segment lost 9 bases and the V segment lost 3 bases, leaving 2 bases of the junction unmatched. In DNA form, the CDR3 reads TGTGCCAGCAGCTTGGACAGGGGGAGTTCACCCCTCCACTTT. Its translation is CASSLDRGSSPLHF.

The V gene is TRBV5-4, the J gene TRBJ1-1, with TRBD1 as a possible D gene (5 bases). Per germline, CDR1 SGHNT and CDR2 YYREEE (reference sequence). The CDR3 has 14 amino acids. Trimming left V 4 bases short and J 3 bases short, with 13 bases between. CDR3 amino acids: CASSLNQGYTEAFF. The DNA of the CDR3 is TGTGCCAGCAGCCTTAATCAGGGTTACACTGAAGCTTTCTTT.

This sequence joins TRBV10-3 and TRBJ1-6, with 8 bases identical to TRBD1. CDR3 length: 12 amino acids. J lost 13 bases, V lost 2 bases, and 1 base had no gene match. Germline assignment: CDR1 ENHRY and CDR2 SYGVKD. CDR3 residues: CAISETGGPLHF. The CDR3 DNA reads TGTGCCATCAGTGAGACAGGGGGGCCCCTCCACTTT.

The chain has TRBV11-2 and TRBJ2-2; TRBD2 matches 12 bases. This CDR3 comprises 16 residues. V shed 5 bases and J 7 bases; nucleotides not matched to a gene: 8. The germline CDR1 and CDR2 sequences are SGHAT and FQNNGV. CDR3: CASSPSGRAVVGELFF. CDR3 bases: TGTGCCAGCAGCCCTAGCGGGAGGGCCGTCGTCGGGGAGCTGTTTTTT. The entire variable domain, with the rest obtained from reference TRBV11-2 and TRBJ2-2, is as follows: EAGVAQSPRYKIIEKRQSVAFWCNPISGHATLYWYQQILGQGPKLLIQFQNNGVVDDSQLPKDRFSAERLKGVDSTLKIQPAKLEDSAVYLCASSPSGRAVVGELFFGEGSRLTVL.

The V and J genes are TRBV27 and TRBJ2-1; possibly TRBD2 for D (6 bases). The CDR3 runs to 13 residues. Trimming removed 1 base from V and 8 bases from J, with 9 bases in between. The germline gives CDR1 MNHEY, CDR2 SMNVEV (reference sequence). CDR3 amino acids: CASSLWGGYEQFF. The DNA for the CDR3 is TGTGCCAGCAGTTTATGGGGAGGTTATGAGCAGTTCTTC.

The chain uses TRBV11-2 and TRBJ1-4, with D unclear. Trimming took 1 base from V and 5 from J, leaving 11 bases between them. The CDR3 runs to 15 residues. Germline-derived CDR1 and CDR2 are SGHAT and FQNNGV. The CDR3 is CASSLGSRPNEKLFF. Written as DNA, the CDR3 is TGTGCCAGCAGCTTAGGCTCCAGGCCCAATGAAAAACTGTTTTTT.

This chain uses TRBV27 with TRBJ2-1; D possibly corresponds to TRBD2 (5 bases). The V gene's germline CDR1 is MNHEY and CDR2 SMNVEV (reference sequence). There are 15 residues in the CDR3. Trimming stripped 3 bases from V and 0 bases from J, with 9 bases between. The CDR3 is CASSLERNSYNEQFF. CDR3 bases: TGTGCCAGCAGTTTGGAGCGGAACTCCTACAATGAGCAGTTCTTC.

V and J are TRBV7-2 and TRBJ2-5; perhaps TRBD2 as D (7 bases). The ends were cut back, 5 bases at V and 2 bases at J, with 27 bases in the middle. Germline V gene lookup returns CDR1 SGHTA and CDR2 FQGNSA. This CDR3 contains 19 residues. CDR3: CASSLRGAVGGRRQETQYF. CDR3 nucleotide sequence: TGTGCCAGCAGCCTTAGGGGGGCGGTTGGCGGGAGAAGGCAAGAGACCCAGTACTTC.

V usage is TRBV7-8 and J usage is TRBJ1-1, with 9 bases identical to TRBD1. With 2 bases clipped from V and 6 bases from J, the junction kept 7 bases outside the gene matches. The CDR3 is 15 residues long. Germline V CDR1 and CDR2: SGHVS, FQNEAQ. CDR3 amino acids: CASSLLWTGVAEAFF. For the CDR3, the DNA is TGTGCCAGCAGCTTACTGTGGACAGGGGTGGCTGAAGCTTTCTTT.

The V and J genes are TRBV5-1 and TRBJ2-1; 14 bases fit TRBD2. Germline CDR1 reads SGHRS; CDR2 reads YFSETQ. V shed 4 bases and J 4 bases; nucleotides not matched to a gene: 7. CDR3 length: 17 residues. This CDR3 reads CASSHGTSGRPYNEQFF. The DNA for the CDR3 is TGCGCCAGCAGCCACGGGACTAGCGGGAGACCATACAATGAGCAGTTCTTC.

Only one count was recorded for this clone. The chain couples TRBV11-3 to TRBJ2-1; the match to TRBD2 covers 14 bases. The CDR3 sequence is 15 residues long. V was clipped by 1 base and J by 11 bases; unmatched bases: 4. Germline V gene sequence: CDR1 SGHNT, CDR2 YENEEA. CDR3 sequence (DNA): TGTGCCAGCAGCTTAGGTGGACTAGCGGGGGGCCAGCAGTTCTTC. Protein sequence: CASSLGGLAGGQQFF.

The rearrangement joins TRBV28 to TRBJ2-7, with TRBD2 matching over 7 bases. The V gene's germline CDR1 is MDHEN and CDR2 SYDVKM. The CDR3 totals 15 residues. With V trimmed by 6 bases and J by 3 bases, 11 bases remained unmatched. The CDR3 nucleotides read TGTGCCAGCAGCAATCTAGGACTAGTCGGCTACGAGCAGTACTTC. The encoded protein is CASSNLGLVGYEQYF. Using reference TRBV28 and TRBJ2-7 for the parts outside the CDR3, the full variable domain is DVKVTQSSRYLVKRTGEKVFLECVQDMDHENMFWYRQDPGLGLRLIYFSYDVKMKEKGDIPEGYSVSREKKERFSLILESASTNQTSMYLCASSNLGLVGYEQYFGPGTRLTVT.

V and J are TRBV16 and TRBJ2-1, with D perhaps TRBD1 (6 bases). The V and J ends lost 4 bases and 9 bases respectively, with 13 bases between them. In germline, CDR1 is KGHSY, CDR2 FQNENV. This CDR3 comprises 13 residues. The CDR3 nucleotides read TGTGCCAGCAGCCCGAACAGGGTCGCTGAGCAGTTCTTC. As protein: CASSPNRVAEQFF.

On this clone itself: The same CDR3 is also encoded by other DNA sequences in this sample. The chain has TRBV20-1 and TRBJ1-1; TRBD1 agrees at 11 bases. The CDR3 runs 11 residues. Germline values: CDR1 DFQATT, CDR2 SNEGSKA (reference sequence). The CDR3: CRGTGGTEAFF. DNA for the CDR3: TGCAGAGGGACAGGGGGCACTGAAGCTTTCTTT.

The V call is TRBV27, the J call TRBJ1-1; 9 bases map to TRBD1. This CDR3 contains 17 residues. Germline CDR1 reads MNHEY; CDR2 reads SMNVEV (reference sequence). V lost 5 bases, J lost 1 base, and 11 bases stayed unmatched. In DNA form, the CDR3 reads TGTGCCAGCAGTCTGCGGACAGGGGTCCCTGGGAACACTGAAGCTTTCTTT. This codes for CASSLRTGVPGNTEAFF.

This chain connects TRBV19 to TRBJ2-2; D is unclear. The CDR3 is 15 amino acids. V shed 2 bases and J shed 5 bases, with 12 bases lying between them. In germline, CDR1 is LNHDA, CDR2 SQIVND (reference sequence). This CDR3 is CASSIIRRETGELFF. CDR3 coding DNA: TGTGCCAGTAGTATAATAAGAAGAGAGACCGGGGAGCTGTTTTTT.

The chain has TRBV15 and TRBJ2-2; 7 bases map to TRBD1. J lost 6 bases, V lost 4 bases, and 11 bases had no gene match. Per germline, CDR1 LNHNV and CDR2 YYDKDF (reference sequence). This CDR3 has 16 amino acids. CDR3 nucleotides: TGTGCCACCAGCACCAACAGGGGCCGGGGCCCCGGGGAGCTGTTTTTT. Encoded protein: CATSTNRGRGPGELFF.

This rearrangement joins TRBV11-2 to TRBJ2-5, with a tentative D call TRBD2 (7 bases). The V end lost 3 bases, the J end lost 2 bases, and 16 bases lay between the germline ends. The length of the CDR3 is 16 residues. CDR1 and CDR2 (germline): SGHAT, FQNNGV. The CDR3 coding sequence is TGTGCCAGCAGCTTCTCAGCGGGACATTTACAAGAGACCCAGTACTTC. It specifies CASSFSAGHLQETQYF. Looking up the rest from reference TRBV11-2 and TRBJ2-5 gives the full variable domain: EAGVAQSPRYKIIEKRQSVAFWCNPISGHATLYWYQQILGQGPKLLIQFQNNGVVDDSQLPKDRFSAERLKGVDSTLKIQPAKLEDSAVYLCASSFSAGHLQETQYFGPGTRLLVL.

The V call is TRBV2, the J call TRBJ1-5; perhaps TRBD1 as D (6 bases). CDR3 length: 14 amino acids. The germline V and J ends were trimmed by 5 bases and 6 bases, with 14 bases remaining between them. Germline V lookup: CDR1 SNHLY, CDR2 FYNNEI. This chain's CDR3 is CASSNYRDTQPQHF. The DNA of the CDR3 is TGTGCCAGCAGTAACTACAGGGATACTCAGCCCCAGCATTTT. The entire variable domain, with the rest obtained from reference TRBV2 and TRBJ1-5, is as follows: EPEVTQTPSHQVTQMGQEVILRCVPISNHLYFYWYRQILGQKVEFLVSFYNNEISEKSEIFDDQFSVERPDGSNFTLKIRSTKLEDSAMYFCASSNYRDTQPQHFGDGTRLSIL.

The chain links TRBV12-3 or TRBV12-4 to TRBJ2-5, with D unclear. There are 13 residues in the CDR3. Trimming pared 6 bases from V and 2 bases from J, leaving 10 bases between. CDR3: CASSRPGQETQYF. As DNA, the CDR3 is TGTGCCAGCAGCCGTCCCGGGCAAGAGACCCAGTACTTC.

V is TRBV27 and J is TRBJ1-1, with 7 bases lining up with TRBD1. The germline V gene has CDR1 MNHEY and CDR2 SMNVEV (reference sequence). V was clipped by 6 bases and J by 2 bases; unmatched bases: 6. This CDR3 is 14 amino acids long. CDR3 region: CASSLDRTNTEAFF. The CDR3 DNA follows: TGTGCCAGCAGCCTGGACAGGACAAACACTGAAGCTTTCTTT.

The chain employs TRBV19 and TRBJ1-2, with D hard to call. Germline-derived CDR1 and CDR2 are LNHDA and SQIVND (reference sequence). V lost 4 bases and J lost 5, with 8 bases in between. This CDR3 has 12 residues. The CDR3 bases are TGTGCCAGTAGTAGTCGGACTTATGGCTACACCTTC. Translation gives CASSSRTYGYTF.

V gene TRBV29-1 combines with J gene TRBJ1-1; D perhaps matches TRBD1 (5 bases). CDR1 and CDR2 from the germline V gene are SQVTM and ANQGSEA. V gave up 3 bases and J gave up 7 bases, with 24 bases separating them. The CDR3 is made up of 16 amino acids. Here the CDR3 DNA reads TGCAGCGTTGAGTTTTTTTCAGGGCGGTCGAAAAATGAAGCTTTCTTT. It specifies CSVEFFSGRSKNEAFF.